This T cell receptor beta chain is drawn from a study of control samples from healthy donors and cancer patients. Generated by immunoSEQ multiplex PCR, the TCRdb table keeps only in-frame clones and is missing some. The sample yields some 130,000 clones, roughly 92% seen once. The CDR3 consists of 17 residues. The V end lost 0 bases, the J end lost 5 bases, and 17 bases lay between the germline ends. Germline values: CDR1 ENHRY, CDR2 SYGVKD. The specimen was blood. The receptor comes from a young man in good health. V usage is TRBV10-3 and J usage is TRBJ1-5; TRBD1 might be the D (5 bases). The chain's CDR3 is CAISESWAGRGDQPQHF. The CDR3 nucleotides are TGTGCCATCAGTGAGTCGTGGGCGGGCCGGGGGGATCAGCCCCAGCATTTT.